This TCR beta chain is drawn from a study of blood T cells in healthy people across ages. General study points: TCR beta diversity per million T cells fell roughly linearly with age. Diversity estimates from one million T cells were considered underestimates. It was the long-lived donors that had more naive CD4+ cells and higher diversity than aged donors.

CDR1 is SNHLY, CDR2 FYNNEI, per germline. The CDR3 covers 13 residues. After removal of 4 bases from V and 6 bases from J, the junction contained 4 bases not matched to a gene. The second PCR ran about 6 to 12 cycles with a sample-barcoded 5' primer and J-beta primers. In TCRdb, the 5' RACE reads were re-called with MiXCR into one record per CDR3 protein. There are around 1,500,000 distinct CDR3 sequences in the sample; roughly 40% occur only once, and approximately 7.9% lies in the top ten. Investigators took 8 to 10 milliliters of peripheral blood from every donor. In regard to this clonotype: No antigen is known for it.

This TCR was recovered from a woman between 18 and 29 years old in good health. Sequencing input: blood. The V and J genes are TRBV2 and TRBJ2-3; 7 bases line up with TRBD2. In DNA form, the CDR3 reads TGTGCCAGCAGTGGGACTAGATCGGATACGCAGTATTTT. Its translation is CASSGTRSDTQYF.